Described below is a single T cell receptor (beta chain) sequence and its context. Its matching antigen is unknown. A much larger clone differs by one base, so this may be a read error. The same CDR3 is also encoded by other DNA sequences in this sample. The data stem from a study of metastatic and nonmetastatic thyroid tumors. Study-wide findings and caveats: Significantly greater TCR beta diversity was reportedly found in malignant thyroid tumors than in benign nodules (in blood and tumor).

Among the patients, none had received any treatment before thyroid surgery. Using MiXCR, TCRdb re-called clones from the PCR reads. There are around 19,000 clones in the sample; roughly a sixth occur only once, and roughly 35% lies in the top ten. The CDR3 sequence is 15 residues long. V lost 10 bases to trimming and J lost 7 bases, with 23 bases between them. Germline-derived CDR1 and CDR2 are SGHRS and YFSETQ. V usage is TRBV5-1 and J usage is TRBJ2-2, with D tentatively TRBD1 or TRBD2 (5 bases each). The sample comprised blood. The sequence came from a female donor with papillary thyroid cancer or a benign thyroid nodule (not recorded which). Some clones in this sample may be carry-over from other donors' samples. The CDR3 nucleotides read TGCGCCGGTAGCCGACGGGACCCTCGGGACGGGGAGCTGTTTTTT. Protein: CAGSRRDPRDGELFF. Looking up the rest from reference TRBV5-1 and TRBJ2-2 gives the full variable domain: KAGVTQTPRYLIKTRGQQVTLSCSPISGHRSVSWYQQTPGQGLQFLFEYFSETQRNKGNFPGRFSGRQFSNSRSEMNVSTLELGDSALYLCAGSRRDPRDGELFFGEGSRLTVL.